The 12 T cell receptor beta chains below come from one sample, sequenced in a study of blood T cell repertoires in COVID-19. This table comes from immunoSEQ multiplex PCR, and its TCRdb copy is limited to in-frame clones, with some not included. The sample consists of a few hundred thousand clones, around nine tenths of them appearing once. Source material: peripheral blood. These receptors came from a man aged 60 to 75 who had recovered from COVID-19.

V is TRBV12-3 or TRBV12-4 and J is TRBJ2-1; maybe TRBD2 (5 bases). The CDR3 is 13 amino acids. Trimming stripped 3 bases from V and 5 bases from J, with 8 bases between. Written as DNA, the CDR3 is TGTGCCAGCAGTTTTCTACTAGACAATGAGCAGTTCTTC. Translating gives CASSFLLDNEQFF.

J is TRBJ1-1 and V is TRBV12-3 or TRBV12-4, with a weak D call TRBD1 (5 bases). Trimming took off 3 bases at V and 3 bases at J, with 8 bases between the two ends. The CDR3 is 13 amino acids. CDR3 nucleotide sequence: TGTGCCAGCAGTTTTTCGGGGGACACTGAAGCTTTCTTT. Protein: CASSFSGDTEAFF.

The gene calls are TRBV7-2 and TRBJ1-2; weak D call: TRBD1 (6 bases). CDR3 length equals 14 residues. Between the trimmed V and J ends, which lost 5 bases and 4 bases, there was a span of 14 bases. Germline V lookup: CDR1 SGHTA, CDR2 FQGNSA. The chain's CDR3 is CASSPQGSGYGYTF. The DNA for the CDR3 is TGTGCCAGCAGCCCGCAGGGGTCTGGCTATGGCTACACCTTC.

The chain is built from TRBV5-1 and TRBJ2-2; D may be TRBD2 (5 bases). V gave up 0 bases and J gave up 4 bases, with 13 bases separating them. Germline loops: CDR1 SGHRS, CDR2 YFSETQ. The CDR3 is 16 residues long. CDR3 DNA sequence: TGCGCCAGCAGCTTGGGAATTAGCGTCGGCACCGGGGAGCTGTTTTTT. This translates into CASSLGISVGTGELFF. The full variable domain, completed using reference TRBV5-1 and TRBJ2-2, is KAGVTQTPRYLIKTRGQQVTLSCSPISGHRSVSWYQQTPGQGLQFLFEYFSETQRNKGNFPGRFSGRQFSNSRSEMNVSTLELGDSALYLCASSLGISVGTGELFFGEGSRLTVL.

The chain links TRBV12-3 or TRBV12-4 to TRBJ1-5; tentative D call: TRBD1 (6 bases). This CDR3 has 12 amino acids. The ends were cut back, 6 bases at V and 6 bases at J, with 9 bases in the middle. CDR3 loop: CASRQGPQPQHF. As DNA, the CDR3 is TGTGCCAGCAGACAGGGACCTCAGCCCCAGCATTTT.

The gene calls are TRBV10-2 and TRBJ1-4; D is unresolved. Deletions cut 6 bases from V and 2 bases from J, with 13 bases between. Germline V lookup: CDR1 WSHSY, CDR2 SAAADI. CDR3 length equals 15 residues. The CDR3 spells CASSPSTVTNEKLFF. CDR3 nucleotides: TGCGCCAGCAGCCCTAGCACGGTCACTAATGAAAAACTGTTTTTT.

The chain carries TRBV7-3 and TRBJ2-7, with TRBD1 matching 8 bases. The junction had 10 bases not matched to a gene; V was cut back by 4 bases and J by 5 bases. Germline CDR1 is SGHTA and CDR2 is FQGTGA. There are 15 residues in the CDR3. CDR3 sequence: CASSSGQGGQDEQYF. CDR3 bases: TGTGCCAGCAGCTCCGGACAGGGTGGGCAGGACGAGCAGTACTTC.

The rearrangement joins TRBV7-9 to TRBJ2-7; 10 bases are shared with TRBD1. The CDR3 is made up of 16 amino acids. The V segment lost 4 bases and the J segment 0 bases; nucleotides outside the gene matches: 6. Germline V gives CDR1 SEHNR, CDR2 FQNEAQ (reference sequence). CDR3 coding DNA: TGTGCCAGCAGCTCGCCTGGACAGGGGGACTCCTACGAGCAGTACTTC. Its translation is CASSSPGQGDSYEQYF.

The V gene is TRBV6-2 or TRBV6-3, the J gene TRBJ1-5, with D uncertain. V gave up 6 bases and J gave up 5 bases, with 11 bases separating them. The germline gives CDR1 MNHEY, CDR2 SVGEGT. The CDR3 sequence is 13 residues long. The CDR3 bases are TGTGCCAGCAGCTTTGCGTCCGATCAGCCCCAGCATTTT. Its protein product is CASSFASDQPQHF.

CDR3 bases: TGTGCCAGCAGCTTAGCCGCAACTACTGGAAACACCATATATTTT. Translated: CASSLAATTGNTIYF. The V gene is TRBV7-9, the J gene TRBJ1-3, with no clear D. The length of the CDR3 is 15 residues. The ends were cut back, 0 bases at V and 2 bases at J, with 8 bases in the middle. CDR1 and CDR2 (germline): SEHNR, FQNEAQ (reference sequence).

J is TRBJ2-1 and V is TRBV7-3; TRBD2 aligns across 8 bases. This CDR3 has 15 amino acids. Germline V gene data show CDR1 as SGHTA and CDR2 as FQGTGA. J lost 7 bases, V lost 8 bases, and 13 bases had no gene match. CDR3 region: CASLRGAGAQNEQFF. The CDR3 bases are TGTGCCAGCCTGAGGGGAGCGGGAGCCCAAAATGAGCAGTTCTTC.

This clone has only one observation. The CDR3 nucleotides read TGTGCCATCAGTGAGGACAGGGCGGCCATTCAGCCCCAGCATTTT. Residues: CAISEDRAAIQPQHF. J is TRBJ1-5 and V is TRBV10-3, with 7 bases matching TRBD1. This CDR3 has 15 amino acids. Trimming at V came to 2 bases and at J to 6 bases, leaving 7 bases not matched to a gene. Germline V gives CDR1 ENHRY, CDR2 SYGVKD.